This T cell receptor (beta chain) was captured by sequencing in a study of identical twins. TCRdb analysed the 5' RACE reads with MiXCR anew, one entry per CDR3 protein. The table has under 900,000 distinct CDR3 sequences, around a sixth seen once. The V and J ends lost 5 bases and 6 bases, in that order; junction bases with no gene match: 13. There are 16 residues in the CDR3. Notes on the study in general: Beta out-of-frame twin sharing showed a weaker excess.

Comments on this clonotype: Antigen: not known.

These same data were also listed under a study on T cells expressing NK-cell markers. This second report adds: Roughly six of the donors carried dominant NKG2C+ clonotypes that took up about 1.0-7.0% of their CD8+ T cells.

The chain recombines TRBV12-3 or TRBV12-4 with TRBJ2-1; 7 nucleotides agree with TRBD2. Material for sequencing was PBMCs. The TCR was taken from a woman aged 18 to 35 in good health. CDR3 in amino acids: CASSLPRDYRTNEQFF. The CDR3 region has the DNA TGTGCCAGCAGTCTCCCTCGGGACTACCGAACCAATGAGCAGTTCTTC.